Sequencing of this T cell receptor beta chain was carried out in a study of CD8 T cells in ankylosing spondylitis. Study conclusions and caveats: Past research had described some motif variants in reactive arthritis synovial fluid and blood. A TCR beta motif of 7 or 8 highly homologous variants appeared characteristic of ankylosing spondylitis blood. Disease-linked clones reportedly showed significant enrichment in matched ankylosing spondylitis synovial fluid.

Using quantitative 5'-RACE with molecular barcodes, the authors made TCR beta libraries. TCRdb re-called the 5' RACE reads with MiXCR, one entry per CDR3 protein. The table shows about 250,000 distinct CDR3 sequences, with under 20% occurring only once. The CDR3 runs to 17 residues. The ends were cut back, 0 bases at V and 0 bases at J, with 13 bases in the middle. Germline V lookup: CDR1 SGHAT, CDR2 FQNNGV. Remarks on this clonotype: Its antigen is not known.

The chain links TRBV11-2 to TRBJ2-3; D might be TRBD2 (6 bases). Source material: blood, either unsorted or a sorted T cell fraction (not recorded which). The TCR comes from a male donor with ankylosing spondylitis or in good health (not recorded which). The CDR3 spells CASSLDHGSGSTDTQYF. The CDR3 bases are TGTGCCAGCAGCTTAGATCACGGGAGCGGGAGCACAGATACGCAGTATTTT.